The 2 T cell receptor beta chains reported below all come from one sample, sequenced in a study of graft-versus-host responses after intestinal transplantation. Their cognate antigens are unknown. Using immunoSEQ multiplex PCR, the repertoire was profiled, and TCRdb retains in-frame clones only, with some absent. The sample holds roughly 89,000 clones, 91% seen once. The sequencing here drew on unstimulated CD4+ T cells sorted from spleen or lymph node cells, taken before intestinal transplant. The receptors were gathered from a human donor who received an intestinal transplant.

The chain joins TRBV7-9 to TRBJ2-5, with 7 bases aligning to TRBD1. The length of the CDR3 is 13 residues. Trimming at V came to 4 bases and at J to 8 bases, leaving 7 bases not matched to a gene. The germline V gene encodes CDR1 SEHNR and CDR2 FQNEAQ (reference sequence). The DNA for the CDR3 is TGTGCCAGCAGCTCGCGGCAGGGGGATACCCAGTACTTC. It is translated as CASSSRQGDTQYF.

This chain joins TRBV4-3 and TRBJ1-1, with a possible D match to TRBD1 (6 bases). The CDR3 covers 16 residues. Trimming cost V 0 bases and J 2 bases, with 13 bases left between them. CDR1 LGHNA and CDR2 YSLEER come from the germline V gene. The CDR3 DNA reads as TGCGCCAGCAGCCAAGATCGAGCAGGGGTAAACACTGAAGCTTTCTTT. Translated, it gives CASSQDRAGVNTEAFF.